A single T cell receptor (beta chain) is shown here with its context. Its matching antigen is unknown. This sample stems from a study of OX40 agonist ivuxolimab in advanced cancers. Repertoires were generated with immunoSEQ multiplex PCR, while TCRdb's copy carries only in-frame clones and drops some. This repertoire shows about 36,000 clones, approximately 80% found once; its top ten account for around 25%. This CDR3 has 14 amino acids. Germline V lookup: CDR1 ENHRY, CDR2 SYGVKD. Trimming took 5 bases from V and 0 from J; bases not matched to a gene: 2. It was autoimmune disease history or systemic immunosuppression that excluded patients. At baseline, cycle 4 day 1, and cycle 7 day 1, blood was sampled. Study outcomes and limitations: Individuals who were partial responders at 0.1-3.0 mg/kg had clonal expansion that ranked among the lowest. Low normalized T-cell clonal expansion was also seen in some nonresponders.

This sequence joins TRBV10-3 and TRBJ2-3, with 7 positions matching TRBD1. The receptor's source is an adult with an advanced solid tumor such as melanoma, head and neck, liver or kidney cancer. The sample consisted of CD4+ or CD8+ T cells sorted from blood, taken in a trial of the OX40 agonist ivuxolimab. The CDR3 region has the DNA TGTGCCATCAGTTGGACAGGTAGCACAGATACGCAGTATTTT. It translates to CAISWTGSTDTQYF.